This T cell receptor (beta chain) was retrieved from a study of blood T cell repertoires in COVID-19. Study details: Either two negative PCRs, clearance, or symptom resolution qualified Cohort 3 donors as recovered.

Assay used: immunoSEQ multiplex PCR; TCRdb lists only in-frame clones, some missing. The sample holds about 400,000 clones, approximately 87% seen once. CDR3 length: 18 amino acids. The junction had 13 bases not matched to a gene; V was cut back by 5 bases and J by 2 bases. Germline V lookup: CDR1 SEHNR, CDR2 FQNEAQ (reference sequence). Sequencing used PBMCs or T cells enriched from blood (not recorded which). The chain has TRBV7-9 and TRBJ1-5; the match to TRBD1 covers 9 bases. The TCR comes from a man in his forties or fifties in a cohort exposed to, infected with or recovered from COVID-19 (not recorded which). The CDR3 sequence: CASSKGTGFSSGNQPQHF. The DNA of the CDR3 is TGTGCCAGCAGCAAAGGGACAGGGTTTTCATCTGGCAATCAGCCCCAGCATTTT.